The T cell receptor beta chain under discussion was sequenced for a study of blood T cell repertoires in COVID-19. Sequencing was performed with immunoSEQ multiplex PCR; in TCRdb, only in-frame clones are kept and a portion is missing. The data contain tens of thousands of clones, 80% of them singletons. The V gene lost 4 bases and the J gene lost 5 bases, with 11 bases spanning the gap. Germline CDR1 reads SGHTA; CDR2 reads FQGNSA. This CDR3 is built from 14 residues. The clonotype originates from a woman in her sixties or seventies with acute or convalescent COVID-19. The material sequenced was peripheral blood. The chain links TRBV7-2 to TRBJ1-4, with D unresolved. The CDR3 DNA follows: TGTGCCAGCAGCTATCCGGGTTACAATGAAAAACTGTTTTTT. Its protein product is CASSYPGYNEKLFF.